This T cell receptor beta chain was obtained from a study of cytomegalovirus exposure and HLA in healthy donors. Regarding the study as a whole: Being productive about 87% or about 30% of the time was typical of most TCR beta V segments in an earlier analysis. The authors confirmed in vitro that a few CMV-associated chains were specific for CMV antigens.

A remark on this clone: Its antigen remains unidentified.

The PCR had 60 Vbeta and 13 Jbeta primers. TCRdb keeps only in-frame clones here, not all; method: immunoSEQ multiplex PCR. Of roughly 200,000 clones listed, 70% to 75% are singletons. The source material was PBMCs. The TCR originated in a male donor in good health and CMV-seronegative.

The CDR3 DNA reads TGTGCCAGCAGTGAACCCGGACAGTATTATAATTCACCCCTCCACTTT. It specifies CASSEPGQYYNSPLHF. The V call is TRBV25-1, the J call TRBJ1-6; a weak D match, TRBD1 (6 bases). V was trimmed by 2 bases and J by 4 bases, leaving 12 bases between them. The CDR3 runs to 16 residues. The V gene's germline CDR1 is MGHDK and CDR2 SYGVNS.